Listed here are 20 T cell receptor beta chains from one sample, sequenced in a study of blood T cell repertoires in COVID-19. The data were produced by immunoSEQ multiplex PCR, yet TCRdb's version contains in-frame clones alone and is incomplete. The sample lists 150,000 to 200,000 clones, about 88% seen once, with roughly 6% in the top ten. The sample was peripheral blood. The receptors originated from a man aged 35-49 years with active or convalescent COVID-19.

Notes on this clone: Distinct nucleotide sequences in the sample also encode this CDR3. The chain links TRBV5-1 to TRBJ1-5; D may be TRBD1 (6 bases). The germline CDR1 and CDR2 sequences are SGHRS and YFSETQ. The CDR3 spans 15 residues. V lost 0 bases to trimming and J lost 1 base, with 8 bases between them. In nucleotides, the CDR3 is TGCGCCAGCAGCTTGGAGGGGGGGAGCAATCAGCCCCAGCATTTT. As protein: CASSLEGGSNQPQHF.

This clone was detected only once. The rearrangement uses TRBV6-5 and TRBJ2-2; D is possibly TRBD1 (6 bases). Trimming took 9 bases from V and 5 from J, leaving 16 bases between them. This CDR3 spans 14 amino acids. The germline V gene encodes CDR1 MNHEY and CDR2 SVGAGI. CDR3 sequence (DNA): TGTGCCAGTAGACAGGTTGGGTTAACCGGGGAGCTGTTTTTT. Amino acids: CASRQVGLTGELFF.

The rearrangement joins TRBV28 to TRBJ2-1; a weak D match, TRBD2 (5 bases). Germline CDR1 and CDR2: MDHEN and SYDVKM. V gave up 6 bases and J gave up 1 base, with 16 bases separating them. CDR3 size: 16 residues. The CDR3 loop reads CASRDPRGASYNEQFF. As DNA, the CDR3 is TGTGCCAGCAGGGATCCCCGGGGAGCTTCCTACAATGAGCAGTTCTTC.

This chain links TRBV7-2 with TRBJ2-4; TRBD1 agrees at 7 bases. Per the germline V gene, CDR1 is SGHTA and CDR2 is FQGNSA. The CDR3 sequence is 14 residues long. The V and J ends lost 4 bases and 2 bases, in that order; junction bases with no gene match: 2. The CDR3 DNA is TGTGCCAGCAGCTCACAGGGGTCCAAAAACATTCAGTACTTC. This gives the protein CASSSQGSKNIQYF. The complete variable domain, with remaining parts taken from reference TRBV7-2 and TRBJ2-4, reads GAGVSQSPSNKVTEKGKDVELRCDPISGHTALYWYRQSLGQGLEFLIYFQGNSAPDKSGLPSDRFSAERTGGSVSTLTIQRTQQEDSAVYLCASSSQGSKNIQYFGAGTRLSVL.

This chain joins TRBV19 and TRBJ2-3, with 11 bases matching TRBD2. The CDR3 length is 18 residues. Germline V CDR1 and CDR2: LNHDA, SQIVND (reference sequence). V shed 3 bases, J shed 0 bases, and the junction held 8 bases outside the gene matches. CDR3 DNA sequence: TGTGCCAGTAGTATGTGGACTAGCGGGTACTCGAGCACAGATACGCAGTATTTT. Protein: CASSMWTSGYSSTDTQYF.

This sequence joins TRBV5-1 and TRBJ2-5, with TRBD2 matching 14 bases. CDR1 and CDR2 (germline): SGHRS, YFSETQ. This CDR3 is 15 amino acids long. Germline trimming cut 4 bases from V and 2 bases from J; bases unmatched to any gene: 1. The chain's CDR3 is CASSRTSGGQETQYF. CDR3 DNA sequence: TGCGCCAGCAGCCGGACTAGCGGGGGGCAAGAGACCCAGTACTTC.

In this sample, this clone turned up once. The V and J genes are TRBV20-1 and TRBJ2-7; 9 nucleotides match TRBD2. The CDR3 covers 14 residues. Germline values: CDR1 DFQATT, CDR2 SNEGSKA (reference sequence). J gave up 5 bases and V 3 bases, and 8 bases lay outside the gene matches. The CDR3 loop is CSASTLAGRNEQYF. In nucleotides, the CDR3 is TGCAGTGCTAGTACCCTAGCGGGACGCAACGAGCAGTACTTC.

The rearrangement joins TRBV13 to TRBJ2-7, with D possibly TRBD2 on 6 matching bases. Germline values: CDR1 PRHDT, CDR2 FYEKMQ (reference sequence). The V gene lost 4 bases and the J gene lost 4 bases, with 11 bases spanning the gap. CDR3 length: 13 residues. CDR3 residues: CASSSGLVYEQYF. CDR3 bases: TGTGCCAGCAGCTCGGGACTCGTTTACGAGCAGTACTTC.

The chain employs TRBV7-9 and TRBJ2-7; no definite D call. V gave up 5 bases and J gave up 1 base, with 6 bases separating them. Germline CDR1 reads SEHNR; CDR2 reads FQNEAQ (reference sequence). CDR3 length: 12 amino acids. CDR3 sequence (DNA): TGTGCCAGCAGCCCAGGATCCTACGAGCAGTACTTC. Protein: CASSPGSYEQYF.

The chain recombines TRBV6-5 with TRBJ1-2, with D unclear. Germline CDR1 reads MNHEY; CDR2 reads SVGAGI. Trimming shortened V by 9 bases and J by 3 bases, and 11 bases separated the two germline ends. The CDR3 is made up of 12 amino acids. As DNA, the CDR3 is TGTGCCAGTCAATTCGAGGACTATGGCTACACCTTC. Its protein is CASQFEDYGYTF.

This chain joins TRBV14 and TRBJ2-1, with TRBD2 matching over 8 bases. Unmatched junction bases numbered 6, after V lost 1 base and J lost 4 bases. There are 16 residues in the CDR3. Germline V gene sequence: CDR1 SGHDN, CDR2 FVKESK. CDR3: CASSQGSSGSYNEQFF. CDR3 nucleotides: TGTGCCAGCAGCCAAGGGTCCAGCGGGAGTTACAATGAGCAGTTCTTC.

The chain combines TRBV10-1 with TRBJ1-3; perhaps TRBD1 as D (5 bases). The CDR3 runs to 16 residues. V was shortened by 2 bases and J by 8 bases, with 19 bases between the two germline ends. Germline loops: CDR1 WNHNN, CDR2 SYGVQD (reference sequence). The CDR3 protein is CASSETGTLGLYTIYF. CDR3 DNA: TGCGCCAGCAGTGAGACCGGGACTCTAGGGTTATACACCATATATTTT.

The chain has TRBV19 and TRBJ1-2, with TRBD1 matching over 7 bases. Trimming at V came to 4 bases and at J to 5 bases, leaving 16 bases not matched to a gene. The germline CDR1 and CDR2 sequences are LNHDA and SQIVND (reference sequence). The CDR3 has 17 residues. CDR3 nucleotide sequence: TGTGCCAGTAGTACAAATCCCCAATTACAGGGGTGGTATGGCTACACCTTC. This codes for CASSTNPQLQGWYGYTF.

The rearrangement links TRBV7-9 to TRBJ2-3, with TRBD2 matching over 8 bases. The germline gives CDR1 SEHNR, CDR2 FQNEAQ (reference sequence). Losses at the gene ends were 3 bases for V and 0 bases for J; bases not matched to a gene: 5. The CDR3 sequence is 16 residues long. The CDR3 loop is CASSFLAGTSTDTQYF. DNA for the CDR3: TGTGCCAGCAGCTTTCTAGCGGGTACTAGCACAGATACGCAGTATTTT.

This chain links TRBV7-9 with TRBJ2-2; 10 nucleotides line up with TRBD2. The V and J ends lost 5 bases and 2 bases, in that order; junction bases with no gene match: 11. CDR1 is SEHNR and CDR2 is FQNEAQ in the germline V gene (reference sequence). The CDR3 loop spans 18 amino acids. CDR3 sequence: CASSPTPGLAHNTGELFF. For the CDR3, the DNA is TGTGCCAGCAGCCCGACCCCGGGACTAGCGCATAACACCGGGGAGCTGTTTTTT.

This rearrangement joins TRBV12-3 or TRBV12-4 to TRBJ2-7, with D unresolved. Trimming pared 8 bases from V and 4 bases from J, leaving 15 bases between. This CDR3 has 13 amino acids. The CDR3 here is CASSGWIQYEQYF. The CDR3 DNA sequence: TGTGCCAGCTCAGGCTGGATTCAATACGAGCAGTACTTC.

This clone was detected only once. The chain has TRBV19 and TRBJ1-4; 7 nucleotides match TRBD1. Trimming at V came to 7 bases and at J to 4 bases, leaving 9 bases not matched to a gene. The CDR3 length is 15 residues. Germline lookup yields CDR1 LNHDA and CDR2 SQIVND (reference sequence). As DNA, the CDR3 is TGTGCCAGTACCACAACCGGGACAGATAATGAAAAACTGTTTTTT. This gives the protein CASTTTGTDNEKLFF.

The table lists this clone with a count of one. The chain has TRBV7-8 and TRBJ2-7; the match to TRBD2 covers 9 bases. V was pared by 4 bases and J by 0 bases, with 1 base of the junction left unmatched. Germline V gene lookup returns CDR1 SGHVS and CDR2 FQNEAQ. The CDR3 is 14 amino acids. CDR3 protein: CASSSREGSYEQYF. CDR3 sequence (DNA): TGTGCCAGCAGCTCGCGGGAGGGCTCCTACGAGCAGTACTTC.

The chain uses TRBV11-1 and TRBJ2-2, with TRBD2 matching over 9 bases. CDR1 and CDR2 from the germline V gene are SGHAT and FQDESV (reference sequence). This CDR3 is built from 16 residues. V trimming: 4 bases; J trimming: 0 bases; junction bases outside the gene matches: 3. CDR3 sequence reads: CASSSTSGSNTGELFF. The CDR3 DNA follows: TGTGCCAGCAGCTCGACTAGCGGATCGAACACCGGGGAGCTGTTTTTT.

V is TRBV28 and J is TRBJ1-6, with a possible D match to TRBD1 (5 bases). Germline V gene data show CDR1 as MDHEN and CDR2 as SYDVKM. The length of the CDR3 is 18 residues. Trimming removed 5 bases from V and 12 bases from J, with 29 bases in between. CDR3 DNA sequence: TGTGCCAGCAGTCCCTATAATAGACAGATAGGTCAGGGAAGACCCCTCCACTTT. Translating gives CASSPYNRQIGQGRPLHF.